The 3 T cell receptor beta chains presented below share a single source sample, sequenced in a study of beta chain features in type 1 diabetes. Study outcomes and limitations: In all four CD4+ subsets, TCRB CDR3 length was significantly, moderately reduced in type 1 diabetes.

What these receptors recognize is not known. Expressed TCRB transcripts were sequenced after all isolated RNA was converted to cDNA. Sequenced by immunoSEQ multiplex PCR; TCRdb stores in-frame clones only, minus some. The profile shows around 180,000 clones, about 7.9% of them singletons. The sample was central memory CD4+ T cells from blood. These receptors were collected from a man in his late teens or twenties with type 1 diabetes.

This clone was observed a few times. The chain employs TRBV11-1 and TRBJ1-2, with 7 bases fitting TRBD1. The V segment lost 5 bases and the J segment 3 bases; nucleotides outside the gene matches: 3. The CDR3 extends over 13 amino acids. The germline CDR1 and CDR2 sequences are SGHAT and FQDESV (reference sequence). CDR3 sequence reads: CASSPQGDYGYTF. The CDR3 DNA follows: TGTGCCAGCAGCCCCCAGGGGGACTATGGCTACACCTTC.

This chain joins TRBV6-1 and TRBJ2-3, with D hard to call. The CDR3 is 13 amino acids. Trimming took off 3 bases at V and 3 bases at J, with 7 bases between the two ends. From germline, CDR1 is MNHNS and CDR2 SASEGT. CDR3: CASSDSLTDTQYF. DNA of the CDR3: TGTGCCAGCAGTGACTCGCTAACAGATACGCAGTATTTT.

The J gene is TRBJ2-7, the V gene TRBV5-1; a weak D match, TRBD2 (5 bases). Germline values: CDR1 SGHRS, CDR2 YFSETQ. Trimming pared 4 bases from V and 1 base from J, leaving 12 bases between. The CDR3 is 14 amino acids. CDR3: CASSVGAGSYEQYF. In DNA form, the CDR3 reads TGCGCCAGCAGCGTGGGAGCCGGGTCCTACGAGCAGTACTTC.